These 21 T cell receptor beta chains share one sample of origin, sequenced in a study of graft-versus-host responses after intestinal transplantation. The method was immunoSEQ multiplex PCR; TCRdb's version includes in-frame clones alone and lacks a portion of them. The repertoire holds roughly 98,000 clones, with just under 95% as singletons. These receptors' antigens are unknown. Here the sequenced sample was unstimulated CD8+ T cells sorted from spleen or lymph node cells, taken before transplant. Receptor source: a human donor who was the organ donor for an intestinal transplant.

The J gene is TRBJ2-5, the V gene TRBV9, with D possibly TRBD2 on 6 matching bases. Deletions cut 4 bases from V and 4 bases from J, with 17 bases between. The germline gives CDR1 SGDLS, CDR2 YYNGEE. The CDR3 runs 15 residues. The CDR3 sequence is CASSPDGEDLETQYF. The CDR3 region has the DNA TGTGCCAGCAGCCCCGACGGGGAGGATTTAGAGACCCAGTACTTC.

J is TRBJ2-3 and V is TRBV7-2; unclear D gene. Trimming stripped 2 bases from V and 4 bases from J, with 10 bases between. Germline loops: CDR1 SGHTA, CDR2 FQGNSA. The CDR3 loop spans 14 amino acids. CDR3 nucleotide sequence: TGTGCCAGCAGCTTATCGCCGAACTCAGATACGCAGTATTTT. Translation gives CASSLSPNSDTQYF. The entire variable domain, with the rest obtained from reference TRBV7-2 and TRBJ2-3, is as follows: GAGVSQSPSNKVTEKGKDVELRCDPISGHTALYWYRQSLGQGLEFLIYFQGNSAPDKSGLPSDRFSAERTGGSVSTLTIQRTQQEDSAVYLCASSLSPNSDTQYFGPGTRLTVL.

The chain couples TRBV30 to TRBJ1-3; D is perhaps TRBD1 (5 bases). The CDR3 covers 15 residues. V was cut by 0 bases and J by 7 bases, with 16 bases left in between. CDR1 and CDR2 from the germline V gene are GTSNPN and SVGIG (reference sequence). CDR3 sequence (DNA): TGTGCCTGGAGTGTCGGAGTGACAGCCACGAACACCATATATTTT. It translates to CAWSVGVTATNTIYF.

The chain couples TRBV15 to TRBJ1-5; 8 bases line up with TRBD1. Germline CDR1 reads LNHNV; CDR2 reads YYDKDF (reference sequence). The CDR3 consists of 15 residues. The J segment lost 5 bases and the V segment lost 1 base, leaving 4 bases of the junction unmatched. CDR3 DNA sequence: TGTGCCACCAGCAGAGCAACGACAGGGGATCAGCCCCAGCATTTT. The encoded protein is CATSRATTGDQPQHF.

The chain links TRBV6-5 to TRBJ2-2, with D unclear. In germline, CDR1 is MNHEY, CDR2 SVGAGI. Trimming removed 0 bases at V and 7 bases at J, with 3 bases between. The CDR3 loop spans 12 amino acids. CDR3 coding DNA: TGTGCCAGCAGTTACTCCATCGGGGAGCTGTTTTTT. Protein product: CASSYSIGELFF.

The V and J genes are TRBV4-2 and TRBJ1-2; D not resolved. The CDR3 covers 11 residues. V lost 0 bases and J lost 8, with 4 bases in between. Per germline, CDR1 LGHNA and CDR2 YNFKEQ. The CDR3: CASSQEEGYTF. The DNA of the CDR3 is TGTGCCAGCAGCCAAGAAGAGGGCTACACCTTC.

Comment on this clone: This sample also contains other DNA sequences that code for the same CDR3. The chain carries TRBV15 and TRBJ1-5; D is possibly TRBD1 (5 bases). With 5 bases removed from V and 5 bases from J, the gap between germline ends came to 7 bases. Germline lookup yields CDR1 LNHNV and CDR2 YYDKDF (reference sequence). The CDR3 spans 12 residues. CDR3 loop: CATSRDYQPQHF. In DNA form, the CDR3 reads TGTGCCACCAGCCGGGACTATCAGCCCCAGCATTTT. The full variable domain, its missing parts supplied by reference TRBV15 and TRBJ1-5, is DAMVIQNPRYQVTQFGKPVTLSCSQTLNHNVMYWYQQKSSQAPKLLFHYYDKDFNNEADTPDNFQSRRPNTSFCFLDIRSPGLGDTAMYLCATSRDYQPQHFGDGTRLSIL.

The CDR3 protein is CASNRGGETQYF. CDR3 bases: TGTGCCAGCAATCGGGGAGGAGAGACCCAGTACTTC. The chain is built from TRBV13 and TRBJ2-5; possibly TRBD2 for D (6 bases). This CDR3 has 12 residues. Germline V gene data show CDR1 as PRHDT and CDR2 as FYEKMQ (reference sequence). The V end was cut by 7 bases, the J end by 4 bases, with 10 bases between. The whole variable domain, remainder taken from reference TRBV13 and TRBJ2-5, is AAGVIQSPRHLIKEKRETATLKCYPIPRHDTVYWYQQGPGQDPQFLISFYEKMQSDKGSIPDRFSAQQFSDYHSELNMSSLELGDSALYFCASNRGGETQYFGPGTRLLVL.

The count of this clone is one. The V call is TRBV7-8, the J call TRBJ2-3; D gene unclear. V was trimmed by 6 bases and J by 1 base, leaving 5 bases between them. The CDR3 extends over 12 amino acids. Germline V gene data show CDR1 as SGHVS and CDR2 as FQNEAQ. CDR3 in amino acids: CASSSGTDTQYF. In DNA, the CDR3 is TGTGCCAGCAGTTCTGGCACAGATACGCAGTATTTT.

The CDR3 nucleotides read TGTGCCAGCAGCTTAGCTCTAGCGGGCCGAAGCTCCTACAATGAGCAGTTCTTC. It specifies CASSLALAGRSSYNEQFF. The V gene is TRBV7-2, the J gene TRBJ2-1, with 8 bases identical to TRBD2. With 0 bases clipped from V and 0 bases from J, the junction kept 7 bases outside the gene matches. In germline, CDR1 is SGHTA, CDR2 FQGNSA. The CDR3 is 18 residues long.

The chain recombines TRBV9 with TRBJ1-6; 9 bases align to TRBD1. V shed 0 bases and J 6 bases; nucleotides not matched to a gene: 7. There are 17 residues in the CDR3. CDR1 and CDR2 from the germline V gene are SGDLS and YYNGEE. The CDR3 loop reads CASSVEDRGVPNSPLHF. The CDR3 DNA reads as TGTGCCAGCAGCGTAGAGGACAGGGGAGTCCCTAATTCACCCCTCCACTTT.

V usage is TRBV4-1 and J usage is TRBJ2-7; possibly TRBD1 for D (6 bases). The V and J ends lost 0 bases and 2 bases respectively, with 14 bases between them. Per germline, CDR1 MGHRA and CDR2 YSYEKL. This CDR3 is built from 16 residues. The CDR3 DNA sequence: TGCGCCAGCAGCCAAGATAGGGGGATCGGCGCCTACGAGCAGTACTTC. This translates into CASSQDRGIGAYEQYF.

V is TRBV28 and J is TRBJ1-1; weak D call: TRBD1 (6 bases). The CDR3 extends over 17 amino acids. Germline V gene lookup returns CDR1 MDHEN and CDR2 SYDVKM. V was pared by 2 bases and J by 3 bases, with 19 bases between. CDR3 sequence: CASSLPTGPGQDTEAFF. CDR3 nucleotides: TGTGCCAGCAGTTTACCCACAGGGCCCGGTCAGGACACTGAAGCTTTCTTT.

V and J are TRBV5-1 and TRBJ1-5; 7 nucleotides agree with TRBD1. The CDR3 is 14 residues long. V was clipped by 4 bases and J by 2 bases; unmatched bases: 3. Germline V lookup: CDR1 SGHRS, CDR2 YFSETQ. In DNA form, the CDR3 reads TGCGCCAGCAGCCCCGGGACAGGCAATCAGCCCCAGCATTTT. Protein sequence: CASSPGTGNQPQHF.

Concerning this clone itself: A read error may produce the germline difference seen at one junction end. V is TRBV15 and J is TRBJ2-7; 8 nucleotides line up with TRBD2. Germline V CDR1 and CDR2: LNHNV, YYDKDF (reference sequence). The CDR3 spans 17 residues. DNA of the CDR3: TGTGACACCAGCGGGAGAGAGGACAGTACTAGGTCCTACGAGCAGTACTTC. Its protein is CDTSGREDSTRSYEQYF.

The V call is TRBV11-3, the J call TRBJ2-2, with TRBD2 identical over 9 bases. The CDR3 has 16 residues. Germline V lookup: CDR1 SGHNT, CDR2 YENEEA. J lost 6 bases, V lost 0 bases, and 5 bases had no gene match. CDR3 sequence: CASSLESAGGPGELFF. For the CDR3, the DNA is TGTGCCAGCAGCTTAGAATCGGCGGGGGGGCCCGGGGAGCTGTTTTTT.

V and J are TRBV11-2 and TRBJ1-1, with D maybe TRBD1 (6 bases). In germline, CDR1 is SGHAT, CDR2 FQNNGV. The CDR3 contains 15 residues. V shed 1 base and J shed 1 base, with 10 bases lying between them. The CDR3 region has the DNA TGTGCCAGCAGCTTAGGGAGGGGGGGGAACACTGAAGCTTTCTTT. Protein product: CASSLGRGGNTEAFF.

This chain connects TRBV28 to TRBJ2-5; 10 nucleotides agree with TRBD2. J was trimmed by 5 bases and V by 1 base; bases with no gene match: 7. The CDR3 spans 16 residues. Germline V gene sequence: CDR1 MDHEN, CDR2 SYDVKM. Written as DNA, the CDR3 is TGTGCCAGCAGTTTATTAGCGGGAGGACTACTGGAGACCCAGTACTTC. Translation: CASSLLAGGLLETQYF. Filled out from reference TRBV28 and TRBJ2-5, the complete variable domain reads DVKVTQSSRYLVKRTGEKVFLECVQDMDHENMFWYRQDPGLGLRLIYFSYDVKMKEKGDIPEGYSVSREKKERFSLILESASTNQTSMYLCASSLLAGGLLETQYFGPGTRLLVL.

The rearrangement joins TRBV19 to TRBJ2-7; TRBD1 matches at 9 bases. CDR3 size: 14 residues. The germline V gene has CDR1 LNHDA and CDR2 SQIVND (reference sequence). The J segment lost 5 bases and the V segment lost 4 bases, leaving 6 bases of the junction unmatched. The chain's CDR3 is CASSTRQGVNEQYF. The CDR3 nucleotides read TGTGCCAGTAGTACCCGACAGGGGGTCAACGAGCAGTACTTC.

V gene TRBV7-9 combines with J gene TRBJ2-1; TRBD2 aligns across 11 bases. CDR1 is SEHNR, CDR2 FQNEAQ, per germline (reference sequence). The V gene end was trimmed by 8 bases and the J gene end by 9 bases; junction bases not matched to a gene: 21. The CDR3 extends over 18 amino acids. The CDR3, as DNA: TGTGCCAGCGGCCGAATCCTTAGCGGGAGGGTTCTGGCGATTGAGCAGTTCTTC. Amino acids: CASGRILSGRVLAIEQFF.

The rearrangement joins TRBV18 to TRBJ2-3; D remains unclear. Trimming pared 3 bases from V and 0 bases from J, leaving 4 bases between. The CDR3 extends over 13 amino acids. Germline-derived CDR1 and CDR2 are KGHSH and LQKENI. The DNA of the CDR3 is TGTGCCAGCTCACCCGGGAGCACAGATACGCAGTATTTT. Translated, it gives CASSPGSTDTQYF.